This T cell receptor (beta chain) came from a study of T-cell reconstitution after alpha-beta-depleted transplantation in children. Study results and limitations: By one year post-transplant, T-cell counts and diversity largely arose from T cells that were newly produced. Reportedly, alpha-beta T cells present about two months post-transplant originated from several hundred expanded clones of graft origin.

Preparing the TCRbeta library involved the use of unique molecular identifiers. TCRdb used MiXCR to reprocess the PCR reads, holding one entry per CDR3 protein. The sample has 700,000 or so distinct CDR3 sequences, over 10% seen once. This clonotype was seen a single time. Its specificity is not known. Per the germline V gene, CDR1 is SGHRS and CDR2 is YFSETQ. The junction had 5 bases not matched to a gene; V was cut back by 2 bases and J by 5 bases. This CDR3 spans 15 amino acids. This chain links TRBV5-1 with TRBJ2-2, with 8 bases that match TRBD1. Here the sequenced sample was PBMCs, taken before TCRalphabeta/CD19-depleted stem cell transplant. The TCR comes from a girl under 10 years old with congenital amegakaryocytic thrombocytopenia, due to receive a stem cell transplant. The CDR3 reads CASSFAGGSTGELFF. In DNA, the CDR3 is TGCGCCAGCAGCTTTGCAGGGGGCTCAACCGGGGAGCTGTTTTTT.